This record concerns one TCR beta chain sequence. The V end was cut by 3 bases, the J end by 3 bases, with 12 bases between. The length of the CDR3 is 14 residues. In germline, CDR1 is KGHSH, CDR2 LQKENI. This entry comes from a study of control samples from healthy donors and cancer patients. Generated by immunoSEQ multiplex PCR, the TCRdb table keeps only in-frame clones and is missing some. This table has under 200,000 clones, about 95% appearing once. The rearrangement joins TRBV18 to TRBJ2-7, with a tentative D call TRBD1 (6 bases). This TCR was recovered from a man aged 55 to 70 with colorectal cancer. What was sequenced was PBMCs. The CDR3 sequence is CASSPQGQSYEQYF. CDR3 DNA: TGTGCCAGCTCACCCCAGGGACAAAGCTACGAGCAGTACTTC.